This T cell receptor (beta chain) comes out of a study of monozygotic twins with inflammatory bowel disease. TCRdb re-called the 5' RACE reads and shows each CDR3 protein once, DNA omitted. The sample's table shows about 160,000 distinct CDR3 sequences. Notes on this clonotype: Its matching antigen is unknown.

Study findings and constraints: The analysis did not separate different T cell subtypes.

The material sequenced was blood. The clonotype originates from a human donor with ulcerative colitis or Crohn's disease, or a healthy co-twin of an affected twin (not recorded which).

CDR3 protein: CASSLTGGPYEQYF. The chain has TRBV5-1 and TRBJ2-7. The V gene's germline CDR1 is SGHRS and CDR2 YFSETQ. The CDR3 has 14 amino acids.